Below, 4 T cell receptor beta chains from the same sample are listed, as sequenced in a study of human T cells and chemical hapten exposure. MiXCR, applied by TCRdb to the RACE reads, yields one record per CDR3 protein. The data contain around 42,000 distinct CDR3 sequences, approximately 3.4% of them singletons. The time point: patch test 2, 6 weeks after DPC sensitization. The treatment: therapeutic diphenylcyclopropenone sensitization with weekly scalp DPC. Source: whole blood, taken in connection with sensitization to the hapten diphenylcyclopropenone (DPC). These receptors all stem from a man in his forties with alopecia areata. Some clones in this sample may be carry-over from other donors' samples.

This clonotype came up many times. This rearrangement joins TRBV6-5 to TRBJ2-7, with TRBD1 matching over 7 bases. The CDR3 runs 15 residues. V gave up 5 bases and J gave up 6 bases; unmatched junction bases: 13. Germline assignment: CDR1 MNHEY and CDR2 SVGAGI. Here the CDR3 DNA reads TGTGCCAGCAGTGGCCGGGACAGCCCCTCATCCGAGCAGTACTTC. Encoded protein: CASSGRDSPSSEQYF.

There are many counts of this clonotype. The rearrangement links TRBV28 to TRBJ2-3; D is unclear. Trimming removed 3 bases at V and 0 bases at J, with 13 bases between. The CDR3 totals 16 residues. Germline-derived CDR1 and CDR2 are MDHEN and SYDVKM. The DNA for the CDR3 is TGTGCCAGCAGTTTTCCCAAGCGCCATAGCACAGATACGCAGTATTTT. Its translation: CASSFPKRHSTDTQYF.

There are many counts of this clonotype. The rearrangement links TRBV20-1 to TRBJ2-5; D is perhaps TRBD2 (6 bases). Germline lookup yields CDR1 DFQATT and CDR2 SNEGSKA (reference sequence). V was trimmed by 2 bases and J by 4 bases, leaving 8 bases between them. The CDR3 sequence is 12 residues long. DNA for the CDR3: TGCAGTGCTAGATGGGGAGGAGAGACCCAGTACTTC. Its protein is CSARWGGETQYF.

This clonotype was recorded many times. The chain recombines TRBV6-5 with TRBJ1-1; D may be TRBD1 (5 bases). V lost 7 bases to trimming and J lost 4 bases, with 19 bases between them. The CDR3 contains 15 residues. The germline V gene has CDR1 MNHEY and CDR2 SVGAGI. CDR3 amino acids: CASNPRGAAGTEAFF. Written as DNA, the CDR3 is TGTGCCAGCAACCCCCGGGGCGCGGCTGGCACTGAAGCTTTCTTT.